Following are 17 T cell receptor beta chains from one sample sequenced in a study of shared clonotypes between healthy human individuals (dated by TCRdb to about 2020). Library prep was done by the immunoSEQ multiplex PCR assay. The table comes from immuneACCESS by way of TCRdb, which keeps in-frame sequences with V and J called. Part of the clones is missing from these tables; in studies checked, under half for an unresolved V gene and the rest for unknown reasons. This sample comprises a few million clones, 90% to 95% of them detected only once. Jointly, the top ten make up around 0.4% of the sample. Sequencing was carried out using naive CD4+ T cells from PBMCs. The cell subset or site label, read with the paper, signifies: CD45RA+ positively selected. The source of these receptors is a man between 18 and 35 years old in good health. Some clones in this sample may be carry-over from other donors' samples.

This clone was detected only once. The V gene is TRBV28, the J gene TRBJ2-7, with TRBD2 matching over 8 bases. V was pared by 8 bases and J by 6 bases, with 9 bases of the junction left unmatched. From germline, CDR1 is MDHEN and CDR2 SYDVKM. This CDR3 has 13 residues. DNA for the CDR3: TGTGCCAGCGGTGTAGCGGGGTCCCTCGAGCAGTACTTC. Its translation is CASGVAGSLEQYF.

This clone appeared a few times. The chain couples TRBV5-4 to TRBJ2-4; D is unresolved. This CDR3 spans 15 amino acids. Trimming shortened V by 6 bases and J by 0 bases, and 13 bases separated the two germline ends. Germline V CDR1 and CDR2: SGHNT, YYREEE (reference sequence). The CDR3 reads CASTDPTSAKNIQYF. The DNA for the CDR3 is TGTGCCAGCACCGATCCCACGTCAGCCAAAAACATTCAGTACTTC.

The rearrangement joins TRBV6-1 to TRBJ2-3; D possibly corresponds to TRBD1 (6 bases). The CDR3 has 14 residues. V lost 6 bases, J lost 7 bases, and 17 bases lay in between. Germline-derived CDR1 and CDR2 are MNHNS and SASEGT. CDR3 in DNA: TGTGCCAGCAGGGGGGCAGGGAAGGTTCATACGCAGTATTTT. It yields the protein CASRGAGKVHTQYF.

This rearrangement joins TRBV7-2 to TRBJ2-7; TRBD1 might be the D (5 bases). Per the germline V gene, CDR1 is SGHTA and CDR2 is FQGNSA. The CDR3 contains 12 residues. V was pared by 3 bases and J by 4 bases, with 7 bases between. The CDR3 region is CASSFDRYEQYF. CDR3 DNA sequence: TGTGCCAGCAGCTTTGACAGATACGAGCAGTACTTC.

The rearrangement joins TRBV5-6 to TRBJ2-7; maybe TRBD1 (5 bases). V was shortened by 3 bases and J by 5 bases, with 18 bases between the two germline ends. Looked up from germline, CDR1 is SGHDT and CDR2 is YYEEEE. The CDR3 spans 15 residues. The CDR3 here is CASSYRQILDHEQYF. In DNA, the CDR3 is TGTGCCAGCAGCTACCGACAGATCTTGGACCACGAGCAGTACTTC.

The chain employs TRBV19 and TRBJ2-7, with TRBD1 matching 9 bases. V lost 3 bases and J lost 2; bases outside the gene matches: 8. CDR1 and CDR2 (germline): LNHDA, SQIVND (reference sequence). CDR3 length: 16 residues. DNA of the CDR3: TGTGCCAGTAGTATTACAGGGGGCCACCCGCCCTACGAGCAGTACTTC. Protein: CASSITGGHPPYEQYF.

This sequence joins TRBV19 and TRBJ2-5; 9 bases map to TRBD2. From germline, CDR1 is LNHDA and CDR2 SQIVND (reference sequence). There are 17 residues in the CDR3. With V trimmed by 2 bases and J by 7 bases, 14 bases remained unmatched. The CDR3 DNA reads TGTGCCAGTAGTATAAGGGGGCCTCAGCGGGAGGCGAGGACCCAGTACTTC. Protein sequence: CASSIRGPQREARTQYF.

V usage is TRBV5-1 and J usage is TRBJ2-7; 10 bases agree with TRBD2. This CDR3 contains 15 residues. Germline loops: CDR1 SGHRS, CDR2 YFSETQ. With 4 bases clipped from V and 4 bases from J, the junction kept 8 bases outside the gene matches. In nucleotides, the CDR3 is TGCGCCAGCAGCCGCCTAGCGGGAGAAGCGTACGAGCAGTACTTC. Amino acid sequence: CASSRLAGEAYEQYF.

The V call is TRBV5-1, the J call TRBJ1-1; 8 nucleotides match TRBD1. The CDR3 runs 14 residues. V was clipped by 5 bases and J by 3 bases; unmatched bases: 6. Germline V CDR1 and CDR2: SGHRS, YFSETQ. The CDR3 DNA reads TGCGCCAGCAGTTCGGACAGGGAGGACACTGAAGCTTTCTTT. Encoded protein: CASSSDREDTEAFF.

The V and J genes are TRBV27 and TRBJ1-2; 7 bases align to TRBD1. CDR3 length: 14 residues. V was clipped by 5 bases and J by 4 bases; unmatched bases: 7. CDR1 and CDR2 (germline): MNHEY, SMNVEV (reference sequence). CDR3 sequence reads: CASSMTGLPYGYTF. The CDR3 region has the DNA TGTGCCAGCAGTATGACAGGGCTCCCCTATGGCTACACCTTC.

The chain employs TRBV5-6 and TRBJ1-3, with 9 bases lining up with TRBD1. The CDR3 totals 15 residues. The germline CDR1 and CDR2 sequences are SGHDT and YYEEEE. The trim removed 4 bases at V and 3 bases at J, leaving 5 bases unmatched. For the CDR3, the DNA is TGTGCCAGCAGCGAGGGGACAGGGAGTGGAAACACCATATATTTT. This gives the protein CASSEGTGSGNTIYF.

This chain joins TRBV7-3 and TRBJ2-7, with 11 bases that match TRBD2. With V trimmed by 5 bases and J by 6 bases, 9 bases remained unmatched. Germline CDR1 SGHTA, CDR2 FQGTGA. The CDR3 is made up of 15 amino acids. The CDR3 loop is CASSPLYSGRAEQYF. The CDR3 DNA reads TGTGCCAGCAGCCCGCTCTATAGCGGGAGGGCCGAGCAGTACTTC.

Notes on this clone: The sample has other DNA sequences that encode this CDR3 too. The V gene is TRBV5-1, the J gene TRBJ2-5; 7 nucleotides agree with TRBD2. The V gene end was trimmed by 2 bases and the J gene end by 1 base; junction bases not matched to a gene: 2. The CDR3 is made up of 14 amino acids. The germline V gene encodes CDR1 SGHRS and CDR2 YFSETQ. The CDR3 region has the DNA TGCGCCAGCAGCTTAGCGGGGCCCCAAGAGACCCAGTACTTC. It yields the protein CASSLAGPQETQYF. The full variable domain, its missing parts supplied by reference TRBV5-1 and TRBJ2-5, is KAGVTQTPRYLIKTRGQQVTLSCSPISGHRSVSWYQQTPGQGLQFLFEYFSETQRNKGNFPGRFSGRQFSNSRSEMNVSTLELGDSALYLCASSLAGPQETQYFGPGTRLLVL.

This chain joins TRBV5-1 and TRBJ1-1; D gene ambiguous. This CDR3 is 15 amino acids long. Germline lookup yields CDR1 SGHRS and CDR2 YFSETQ. Trimming stripped 5 bases from V and 6 bases from J, with 20 bases between. The CDR3 sequence: CASSFRAGVVSEAFF. The CDR3 DNA sequence: TGCGCCAGCAGTTTCCGGGCAGGCGTGGTGTCTGAAGCTTTCTTT.

In its sample, this clone was seen a few times. The V gene is TRBV29-1, the J gene TRBJ1-4; D is unclear. Germline lookup yields CDR1 SQVTM and CDR2 ANQGSEA. Trimming took off 3 bases at V and 10 bases at J, with 9 bases between the two ends. This CDR3 spans 11 amino acids. As DNA, the CDR3 is TGCAGCGTTGACAGAATGGGAAAACTGTTTTTT. Protein product: CSVDRMGKLFF.

Details on this clone: This sample includes further DNA sequences coding for the same CDR3. This sequence joins TRBV20-1 and TRBJ2-1; D is undetermined. The germline V gene has CDR1 DFQATT and CDR2 SNEGSKA (reference sequence). Deletions cut 4 bases from V and 0 bases from J, with 1 base between. This CDR3 has 11 residues. In nucleotides, the CDR3 is TGCAGTGCTAACTCCTACAATGAGCAGTTCTTC. It translates to CSANSYNEQFF.

As concerns this clone: This sample includes further DNA sequences coding for the same CDR3. The chain combines TRBV6-5 with TRBJ2-7; 10 nucleotides match TRBD2. J lost 2 bases, V lost 6 bases, and 4 bases had no gene match. The germline V gene has CDR1 MNHEY and CDR2 SVGAGI. The CDR3 has 14 residues. The chain's CDR3 is CASRRTSGAYEQYF. DNA of the CDR3: TGTGCCAGCAGACGGACTAGCGGAGCCTACGAGCAGTACTTC.